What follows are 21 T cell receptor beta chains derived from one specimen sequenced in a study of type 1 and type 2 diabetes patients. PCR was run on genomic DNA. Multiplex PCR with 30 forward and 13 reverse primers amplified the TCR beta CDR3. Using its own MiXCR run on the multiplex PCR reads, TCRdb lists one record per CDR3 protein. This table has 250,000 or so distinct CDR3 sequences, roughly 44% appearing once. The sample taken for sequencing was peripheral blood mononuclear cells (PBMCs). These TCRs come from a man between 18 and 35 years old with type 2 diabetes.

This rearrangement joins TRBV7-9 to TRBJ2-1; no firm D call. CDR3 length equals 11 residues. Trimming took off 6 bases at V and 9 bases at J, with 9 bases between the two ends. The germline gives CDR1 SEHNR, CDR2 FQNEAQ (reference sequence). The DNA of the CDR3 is TGTGCCAGCAGTCCCCCTGGTGAGCAGTTCTTC. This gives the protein CASSPPGEQFF. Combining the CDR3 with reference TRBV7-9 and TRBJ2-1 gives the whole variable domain DTGVSQNPRHKITKRGQNVTFRCDPISEHNRLYWYRQTLGQGPEFLTYFQNEAQLEKSRLLSDRFSAERPKGSFSTLEIQRTEQGDSAMYLCASSPPGEQFFGPGTRLTVL.

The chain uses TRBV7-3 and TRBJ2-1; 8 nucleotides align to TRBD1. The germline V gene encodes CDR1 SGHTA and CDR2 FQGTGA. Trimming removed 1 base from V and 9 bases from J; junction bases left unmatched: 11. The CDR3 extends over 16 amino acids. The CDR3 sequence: CASSLKCSGGDCEQFF. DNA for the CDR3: TGTGCCAGCAGCTTAAAATGTTCAGGGGGCGACTGTGAGCAGTTCTTC.

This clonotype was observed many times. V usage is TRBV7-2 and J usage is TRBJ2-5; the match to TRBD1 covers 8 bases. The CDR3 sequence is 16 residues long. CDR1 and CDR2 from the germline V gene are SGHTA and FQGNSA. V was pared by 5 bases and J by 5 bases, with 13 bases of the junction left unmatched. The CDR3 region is CASSPADRGFGETQYF. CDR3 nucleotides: TGTGCCAGCAGCCCTGCCGACAGGGGCTTCGGCGAGACCCAGTACTTC.

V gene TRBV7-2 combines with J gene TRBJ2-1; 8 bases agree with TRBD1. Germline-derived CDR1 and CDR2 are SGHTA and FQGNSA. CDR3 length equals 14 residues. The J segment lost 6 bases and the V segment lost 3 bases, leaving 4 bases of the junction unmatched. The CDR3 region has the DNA TGTGCCAGCAGCTTCGACAGGGGAGGCAATGAGCAGTTCTTC. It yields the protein CASSFDRGGNEQFF.

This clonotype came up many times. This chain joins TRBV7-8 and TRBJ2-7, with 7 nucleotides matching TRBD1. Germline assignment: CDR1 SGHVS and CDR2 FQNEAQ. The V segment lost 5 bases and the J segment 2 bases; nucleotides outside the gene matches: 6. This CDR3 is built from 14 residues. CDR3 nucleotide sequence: TGTGCCAGCAGCGCCCGGGACAGCCCCTACGAGCAGTACTTC. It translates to CASSARDSPYEQYF.

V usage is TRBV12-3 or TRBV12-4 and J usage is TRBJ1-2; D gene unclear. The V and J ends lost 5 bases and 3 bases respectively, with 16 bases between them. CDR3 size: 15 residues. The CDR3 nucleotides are TGTGCCAGCAGTACACACAACCAGGCCTACTATGGCTACACCTTC. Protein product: CASSTHNQAYYGYTF.

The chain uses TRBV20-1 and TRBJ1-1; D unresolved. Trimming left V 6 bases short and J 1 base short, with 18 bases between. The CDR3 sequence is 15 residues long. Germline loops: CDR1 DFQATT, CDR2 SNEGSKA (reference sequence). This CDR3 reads CSAQSGGRWNTEAFF. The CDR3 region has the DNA TGCAGTGCCCAGTCTGGAGGACGGTGGAACACTGAAGCTTTCTTT.

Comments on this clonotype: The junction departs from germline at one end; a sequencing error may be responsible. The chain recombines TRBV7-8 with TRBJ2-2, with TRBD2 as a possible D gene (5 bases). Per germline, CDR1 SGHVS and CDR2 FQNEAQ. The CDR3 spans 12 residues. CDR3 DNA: TGTGCCAGCAGCCTTAACACCGGGGAGCTGTCTTTT. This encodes CASSLNTGELSF.

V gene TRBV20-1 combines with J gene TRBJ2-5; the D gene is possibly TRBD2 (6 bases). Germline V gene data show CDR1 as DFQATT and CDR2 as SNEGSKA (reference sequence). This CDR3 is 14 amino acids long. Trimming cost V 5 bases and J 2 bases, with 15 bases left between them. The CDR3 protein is CSAGGRTQQETQYF. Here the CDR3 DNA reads TGCAGTGCTGGAGGGAGGACCCAACAAGAGACCCAGTACTTC.

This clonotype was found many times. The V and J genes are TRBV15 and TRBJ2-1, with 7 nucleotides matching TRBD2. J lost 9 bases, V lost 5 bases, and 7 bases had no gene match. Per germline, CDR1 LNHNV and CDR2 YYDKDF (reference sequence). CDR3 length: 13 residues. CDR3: CATSLEREGEQFF. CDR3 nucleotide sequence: TGTGCCACCAGCCTAGAGAGGGAGGGTGAGCAGTTCTTC.

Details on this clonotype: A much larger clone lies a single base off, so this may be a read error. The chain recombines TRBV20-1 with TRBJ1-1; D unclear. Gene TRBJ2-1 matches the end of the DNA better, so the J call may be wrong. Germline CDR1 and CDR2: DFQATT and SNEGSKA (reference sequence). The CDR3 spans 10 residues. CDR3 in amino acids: CSAHAYEQFF. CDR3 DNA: TGCAGTGCCCATGCCTACGAGCAGTTCTTC.

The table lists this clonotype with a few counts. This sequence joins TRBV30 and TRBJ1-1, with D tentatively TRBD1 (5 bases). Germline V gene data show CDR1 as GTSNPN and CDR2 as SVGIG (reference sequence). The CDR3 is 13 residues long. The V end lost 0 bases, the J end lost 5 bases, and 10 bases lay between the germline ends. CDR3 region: CAWSVGVWTEAFF. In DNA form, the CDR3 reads TGTGCCTGGAGTGTAGGGGTTTGGACTGAAGCTTTCTTT.

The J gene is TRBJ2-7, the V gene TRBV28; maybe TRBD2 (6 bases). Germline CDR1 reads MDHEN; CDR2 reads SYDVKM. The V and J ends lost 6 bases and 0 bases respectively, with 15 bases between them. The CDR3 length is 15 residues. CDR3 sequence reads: CASRSLAESSYEQYF. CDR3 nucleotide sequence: TGTGCCAGCAGGTCGTTAGCGGAGAGCTCCTACGAGCAGTACTTC.

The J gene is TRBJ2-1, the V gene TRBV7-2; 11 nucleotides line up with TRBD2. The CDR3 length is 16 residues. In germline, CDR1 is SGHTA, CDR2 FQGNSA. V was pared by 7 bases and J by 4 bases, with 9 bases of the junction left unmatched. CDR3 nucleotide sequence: TGTGCCAGCACAAAAGTAGCGGGAGGGCCTTACAATGAGCAGTTCTTC. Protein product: CASTKVAGGPYNEQFF.

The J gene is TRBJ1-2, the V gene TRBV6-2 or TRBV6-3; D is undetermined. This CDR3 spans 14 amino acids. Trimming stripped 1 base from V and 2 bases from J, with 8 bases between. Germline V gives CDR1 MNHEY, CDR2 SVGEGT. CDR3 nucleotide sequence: TGTGCCAGCAGTTACTTACCAAGCAACTATGGCTACACCTTC. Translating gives CASSYLPSNYGYTF.

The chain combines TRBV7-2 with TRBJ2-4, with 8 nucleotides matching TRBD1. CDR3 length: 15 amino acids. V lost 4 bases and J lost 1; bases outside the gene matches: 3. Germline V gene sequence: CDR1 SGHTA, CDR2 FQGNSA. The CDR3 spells CASSSQGVAKNIQYF. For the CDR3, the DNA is TGTGCCAGCAGCTCACAGGGGGTCGCCAAAAACATTCAGTACTTC.

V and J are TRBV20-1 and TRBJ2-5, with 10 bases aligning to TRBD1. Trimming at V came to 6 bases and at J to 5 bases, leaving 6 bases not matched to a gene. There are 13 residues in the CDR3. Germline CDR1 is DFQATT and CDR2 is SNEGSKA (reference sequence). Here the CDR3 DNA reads TGCAGTGCCCGACAGGGGGCGGTGGAGACCCAGTACTTC. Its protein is CSARQGAVETQYF.

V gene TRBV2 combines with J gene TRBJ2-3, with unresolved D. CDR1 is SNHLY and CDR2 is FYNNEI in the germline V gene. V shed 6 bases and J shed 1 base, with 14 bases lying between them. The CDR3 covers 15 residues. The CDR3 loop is CASSPEVLRTDTQYF. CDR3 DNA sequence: TGTGCCAGCAGCCCCGAAGTACTCCGCACAGATACGCAGTATTTT.

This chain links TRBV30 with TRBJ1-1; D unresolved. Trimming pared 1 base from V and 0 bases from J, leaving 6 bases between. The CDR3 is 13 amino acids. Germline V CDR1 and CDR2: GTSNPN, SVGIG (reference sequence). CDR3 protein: CAWSAGMNTEAFF. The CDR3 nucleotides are TGTGCCTGGAGTGCCGGGATGAACACTGAAGCTTTCTTT.

DNA of the CDR3: TGTGCCAGCAGTACTCCCGGGGACGAGACAGATACGCAGTATTTT. Translation: CASSTPGDETDTQYF. This sequence joins TRBV12-3 or TRBV12-4 and TRBJ2-3, with D perhaps given as TRBD1 or TRBD2 (5 bases each). Trimming took 5 bases from V and 3 from J, leaving 15 bases between them. This CDR3 is built from 15 residues.

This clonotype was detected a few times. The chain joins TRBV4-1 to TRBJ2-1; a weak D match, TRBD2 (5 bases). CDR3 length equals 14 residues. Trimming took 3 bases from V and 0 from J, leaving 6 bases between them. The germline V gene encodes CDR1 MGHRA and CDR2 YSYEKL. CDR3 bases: TGCGCCAGCAGCCAGACTACCTCCTACAATGAGCAGTTCTTC. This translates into CASSQTTSYNEQFF.